This T cell receptor (beta chain) was identified during a study of blood T cell repertoires in COVID-19. Overall study: The samples span acute and convalescent COVID-19 from the United States, Italy and Spain. Nucleic acid was either cDNA or gDNA, and it came from T cells, B-cell-depleted T cells, or PBMCs.

In the original workflow: Scientists estimated how many nucleated cells there were by amplifying reference gene primers. The data were produced by immunoSEQ multiplex PCR, yet TCRdb's version contains in-frame clones alone and is incomplete. Clone size and V and J calls were adopted from that table, with D and trimming inferred from the DNA. The sample shows about 99,000 clones, more than 65% of them seen only once. The sequence was collected from a woman aged 80 or older with active or convalescent COVID-19. Sequencing used peripheral blood.

CDR3 DNA: TGTGCCAGCAGTAATCGACAGCAGAACACTGAAGCTTTCTTT. It specifies CASSNRQQNTEAFF. The genes are TRBV6-2 or TRBV6-3 and TRBJ1-1; possibly TRBD1 for D (5 bases). The V end was cut by 5 bases, the J end by 1 base, with 11 bases between. The germline gives CDR1 MNHEY, CDR2 SVGEGT. CDR3 size: 14 residues.